This T cell receptor (beta chain) was documented in a study of blood T cell repertoires in COVID-19. Turning to the study itself: Acute and convalescent COVID-19 samples came from the United States, Italy and Spain. PBMCs, B-cell-depleted T cells, or T cells provided the cDNA or gDNA that made up the material.

In the source study's methods: Quantification of nucleated cells was approximated via reference gene primer amplification. The data were produced by immunoSEQ multiplex PCR, yet TCRdb's version contains in-frame clones alone and is incomplete. The D gene and trimming were derived from the DNA, and the V and J assignments and clone size from that table. Of some 220,000 clones listed, about four fifths were seen once; the top ten hold about 2.1%. CDR3 length: 14 residues. The germline CDR1 and CDR2 sequences are SEHNR and FQNEAQ (reference sequence). The V and J ends lost 2 bases and 5 bases, in that order; junction bases with no gene match: 4.

Sequencing was done on a sample of peripheral blood. This receptor was taken from a woman aged 55 to 70 with acute or convalescent COVID-19. The gene calls are TRBV7-9 and TRBJ2-7, with 9 bases lining up with TRBD1. CDR3 amino acids: CASSLKGQGDEQYF. The CDR3 DNA follows: TGTGCCAGCAGCTTAAAGGGACAGGGCGACGAGCAGTACTTC.